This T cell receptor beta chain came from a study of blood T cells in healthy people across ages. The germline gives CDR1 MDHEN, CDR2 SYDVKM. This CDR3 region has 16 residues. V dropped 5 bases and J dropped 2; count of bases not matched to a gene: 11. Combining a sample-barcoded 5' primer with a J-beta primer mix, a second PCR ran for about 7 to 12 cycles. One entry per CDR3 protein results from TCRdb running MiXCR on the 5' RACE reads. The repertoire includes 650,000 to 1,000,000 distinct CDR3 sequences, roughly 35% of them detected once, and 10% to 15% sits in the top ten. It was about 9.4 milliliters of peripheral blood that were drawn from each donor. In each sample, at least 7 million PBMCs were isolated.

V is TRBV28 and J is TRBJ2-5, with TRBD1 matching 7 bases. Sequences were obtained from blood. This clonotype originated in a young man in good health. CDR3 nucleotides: TGTGCCAGCAGTCTACTCGAAGGGACAGTTCAAGAGACCCAGTACTTC. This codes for CASSLLEGTVQETQYF.